The entry that follows covers one TCR beta chain sequence. Its antigen is as yet unknown. This entry comes from a study of response to subunit inactivated influenza vaccine. Study-level findings and limits: There was a suggestion from the authors that each seasonal influenza vaccination recruits few new T cells.

TCRdb called the RT-PCR reads again in MiXCR, with one record for every CDR3 protein. The profile shows 450,000 to 550,000 distinct CDR3 sequences, about 25% of them singletons. The germline gives CDR1 ENHRY, CDR2 SYGVKD. The CDR3 extends over 14 amino acids. V was trimmed by 0 bases and J by 6 bases, leaving 8 bases between them. This clonotype was sampled from a man in his fifties who received an inactivated influenza vaccine. Sequenced here: CD4+ T cells sorted from PBMCs, sampled approximately 5 days after vaccination. The gene calls are TRBV10-3 and TRBJ2-2; no definite D call. This CDR3 reads CAISESLESGELFF. CDR3 coding DNA: TGTGCCATCAGTGAGTCATTAGAATCCGGGGAGCTGTTTTTT.